The 18 T cell receptor beta chains presented below share a single source sample, sequenced in a study of blood T cell repertoires in COVID-19. Measured with immunoSEQ multiplex PCR; TCRdb has only the in-frame clones, and not every one. The sample has around 40,000 clones, around 90% seen once. The source material was peripheral blood. These receptors were collected from a man aged 50 to 60 with active COVID-19.

This clone was detected only a few times. This sequence joins TRBV19 and TRBJ2-1, with TRBD1 matching 7 bases. CDR1 and CDR2 from the germline V gene are LNHDA and SQIVND (reference sequence). The CDR3 is 14 amino acids. The V and J ends lost 5 bases and 7 bases, in that order; junction bases with no gene match: 8. CDR3 sequence reads: CASSPGTAPNEQFF. CDR3 DNA: TGTGCCAGTAGTCCGGGGACAGCTCCTAATGAGCAGTTCTTC.

This clone was observed a handful of times. CDR3 in amino acids: CASMGTGRSGANVLTF. The CDR3 bases are TGTGCCAGCATGGGGACAGGGCGCTCTGGGGCCAACGTCCTGACTTTC. The rearrangement links TRBV27 to TRBJ2-6, with 9 positions matching TRBD1. CDR3 length: 16 residues. The ends lost 7 bases at V and 0 bases at J; junction bases unmatched: 4. Germline-derived CDR1 and CDR2 are MNHEY and SMNVEV (reference sequence).

The chain employs TRBV21-1 and TRBJ2-7; the DNA was not compared with TRBD2, the D call given in the table. TRBV21-1 is recorded as a pseudogene. CDR3 length: 13 residues. This CDR3 is CASTHKGAEEQYF. Written as DNA, the CDR3 is TGTGCCAGCACTCATAAGGGAGCAGAAGAGCAGTACTTC.

The rearrangement joins TRBV18 to TRBJ2-7; 7 nucleotides agree with TRBD2. The trim removed 3 bases at V and 6 bases at J, leaving 2 bases unmatched. The germline V gene has CDR1 KGHSH and CDR2 LQKENI. This CDR3 contains 12 residues. CDR3 DNA: TGTGCCAGCTCACCCGCGGGAGTCGAGCAGTACTTC. Amino acid sequence: CASSPAGVEQYF.

V gene TRBV5-6 combines with J gene TRBJ1-2, with D uncertain. The CDR3 covers 14 residues. The V gene lost 2 bases and the J gene lost 3 bases, with 11 bases spanning the gap. Germline CDR1 and CDR2: SGHDT and YYEEEE. The CDR3 region is CASSLGGNYYGYTF. CDR3 sequence (DNA): TGTGCCAGCAGCTTAGGAGGGAATTACTATGGCTACACCTTC.

The chain is built from TRBV5-6 and TRBJ2-1, with D perhaps matching TRBD2 (6 bases). The germline V gene encodes CDR1 SGHDT and CDR2 YYEEEE. V lost 1 base, J lost 4 bases, and 9 bases lay in between. The CDR3 spans 14 residues. CDR3 in DNA: TGTGCCAGCAGCTTGACGGCGGGATACAATGAGCAGTTCTTC. This codes for CASSLTAGYNEQFF.

This chain links TRBV5-5 with TRBJ2-1; D not certain. The ends were cut back, 2 bases at V and 8 bases at J, with 8 bases in the middle. Germline assignment: CDR1 SGHKS and CDR2 YYEKEE (reference sequence). The CDR3 extends over 12 amino acids. CDR3 coding DNA: TGTGCCAGCAGCTTTCACGGGTATGAGCAGTTCTTC. Its protein is CASSFHGYEQFF.

This chain connects TRBV28 to TRBJ1-1; D uncertain. CDR1 and CDR2 (germline): MDHEN, SYDVKM. V lost 5 bases and J lost 4, with 17 bases in between. This CDR3 is built from 15 residues. CDR3 bases: TGTGCCAGCAGTCTCTTTACTGGGCCTCCCACTGAAGCTTTCTTT. The encoded protein is CASSLFTGPPTEAFF.

The chain carries TRBV5-5 and TRBJ2-1, with D unresolved. The germline V and J ends were trimmed by 3 bases and 5 bases, with 12 bases remaining between them. This CDR3 has 14 residues. CDR1 SGHKS and CDR2 YYEKEE come from the germline V gene (reference sequence). CDR3 coding DNA: TGTGCCAGCAGCTGGCAGGCCACCCACAATGAGCAGTTCTTC. Translating gives CASSWQATHNEQFF.

The J gene is TRBJ2-2, the V gene TRBV9, with 14 bases identical to TRBD2. With 3 bases clipped from V and 3 bases from J, the junction kept 4 bases outside the gene matches. This CDR3 has 17 residues. Germline assignment: CDR1 SGDLS and CDR2 YYNGEE. Here the CDR3 reads CASSARGLAGDTGELFF. CDR3 in DNA: TGTGCCAGCAGCGCCCGGGGACTAGCGGGAGACACCGGGGAGCTGTTTTTT.

This clone was recorded once. The rearrangement uses TRBV5-1 and TRBJ2-5; D gene ambiguous. This CDR3 region has 12 residues. Germline V gene sequence: CDR1 SGHRS, CDR2 YFSETQ. The V and J ends lost 0 bases and 3 bases respectively, with 3 bases between them. CDR3: CASSLAEETQYF. Written as DNA, the CDR3 is TGCGCCAGCAGCTTGGCCGAAGAGACCCAGTACTTC.

This chain connects TRBV25-1 to TRBJ2-4; the D gene is possibly TRBD1 (6 bases). In germline, CDR1 is MGHDK, CDR2 SYGVNS. This CDR3 spans 14 amino acids. V gave up 7 bases and J gave up 1 base, with 11 bases separating them. CDR3 region: CASTQGSAKNIQYF. The CDR3 nucleotides read TGTGCCAGCACCCAGGGGAGCGCCAAAAACATTCAGTACTTC.

This clone occurred once. The chain employs TRBV10-2 and TRBJ1-5; tentative D call: TRBD1 (5 bases). V lost 2 bases, J lost 5 bases, and 10 bases lay in between. Germline V lookup: CDR1 WSHSY, CDR2 SAAADI. CDR3 length: 14 amino acids. The chain's CDR3 is CASSETGQHQPQHF. The DNA of the CDR3 is TGCGCCAGCAGTGAGACAGGCCAGCATCAGCCCCAGCATTTT.

This chain connects TRBV6-5 to TRBJ2-7; TRBD2 matches 9 bases. Germline V lookup: CDR1 MNHEY, CDR2 SVGAGI. The CDR3 sequence is 14 residues long. V trimming: 11 bases; J trimming: 5 bases; junction bases outside the gene matches: 13. This CDR3 is CASSLGTSLDEQYF. In nucleotides, the CDR3 is TGTGCCTCCTCTTTAGGGACTAGCTTGGACGAGCAGTACTTC.

This chain links TRBV4-1 with TRBJ2-7; TRBD2 might be the D (5 bases). V lost 8 bases and J lost 3, with 8 bases in between. The CDR3 has 11 amino acids. CDR1 is MGHRA and CDR2 is YSYEKL in the germline V gene. The CDR3 loop reads CASGGLYEQYF. The CDR3 DNA follows: TGCGCCAGCGGCGGGCTCTACGAGCAGTACTTC.

The V call is TRBV28, the J call TRBJ1-5, with D maybe TRBD1 (6 bases). Per the germline V gene, CDR1 is MDHEN and CDR2 is SYDVKM. This CDR3 region has 14 residues. V was cut by 7 bases and J by 6 bases, with 16 bases left in between. CDR3 protein: CASTQAGAGQPQHF. The CDR3 DNA reads TGTGCCAGCACACAAGCGGGGGCAGGTCAGCCCCAGCATTTT.

This chain's CDR3 is CASSYRGGELFF. CDR3 DNA: TGTGCCAGCAGCTACAGGGGGGGGGAGCTGTTTTTT. The V gene is TRBV28, the J gene TRBJ2-2; TRBD1 agrees at 8 bases. V lost 6 bases to trimming and J lost 8 bases; unmatched junction nucleotides: 2. CDR3 length equals 12 residues. Per the germline V gene, CDR1 is MDHEN and CDR2 is SYDVKM. The full variable domain, rest sourced from reference TRBV28 and TRBJ2-2, is DVKVTQSSRYLVKRTGEKVFLECVQDMDHENMFWYRQDPGLGLRLIYFSYDVKMKEKGDIPEGYSVSREKKERFSLILESASTNQTSMYLCASSYRGGELFFGEGSRLTVL.

In this sample, this clone turned up a few times. The V call is TRBV9, the J call TRBJ1-6, with D possibly TRBD1 on 6 matching bases. Germline V lookup: CDR1 SGDLS, CDR2 YYNGEE. This CDR3 is 14 amino acids long. V was pared by 3 bases and J by 5 bases, with 9 bases between. Written as DNA, the CDR3 is TGTGCCAGCAGCGCCGGGGACAATAATTCACCCCTCCACTTT. Its translation: CASSAGDNNSPLHF.